This T cell receptor (beta chain) originates from a study of T-cell memory formation after mild COVID-19. About the research overall: Largely, TCR clusters stayed within a single donor.

Germline V gives CDR1 SGHDT, CDR2 YYEEEE. This CDR3 region has 13 residues. V was clipped by 2 bases and J by 8 bases, with 13 bases between them. Findings of the study overall: Contracting clones from day 15 to 85 showed balanced CD4/CD8; later expanders favored CD4+. Pre-infection memory contained some responding clones, which suggested that cross-reactive memory had joined. For contracting clones, CD4+ ones sat mainly in CM and EM, CD8+ in EMRA.

Regarding this clonotype: The target antigen is unknown.

TCRdb re-called the 5' RACE reads through MiXCR, storing one row per CDR3 protein. Here the sample spans 85,000 to 130,000 distinct CDR3 sequences, approximately 15% being singletons. The TCR comes from an adult woman who had mild COVID-19 (a few samples of this study predate the infection). Cell type and time point are not known. Sequencing used PBMCs or a T cell subset sorted from them (not recorded which). The chain carries TRBV5-6 and TRBJ1-1; D call uncertain. The CDR3 here is CASSFGNRLEAFF. DNA of the CDR3: TGTGCCAGCAGCTTTGGGAATCGGTTGGAAGCTTTCTTT. The whole variable domain, filled in from reference TRBV5-6 and TRBJ1-1, reads DAGVTQSPTHLIKTRGQQVTLRCSPKSGHDTVSWYQQALGQGPQFIFQYYEEEERQRGNFPDRFSGHQFPNYSSELNVNALLLGDSALYLCASSFGNRLEAFFGQGTRLTVV.